These T cell receptor beta chains were read from a single sample in a study of blood T cell repertoires in COVID-19. TCRdb's copy holds only in-frame clones and misses some; the assay was immunoSEQ multiplex PCR. The sample shows roughly 120,000 clones, 70% to 90% of them seen only once. The sequenced sample was peripheral blood. Every receptor here comes from a woman in her forties or fifties with acute or convalescent COVID-19. CDR3s include the opening cysteine and the closing phenylalanine or tryptophan. Fields, in order: J gene, V gene, CDR3 protein.

>TRBJ2-2|TRBV6-5
CASIRTGGGGGELFF
>TRBJ2-2|TRBV11-2
CASSRLAGGVTGELFF
>TRBJ2-7|TRBV6-5
CASSRLAFNEQYF
>TRBJ2-7|TRBV3-1/TRBV3-2
CASRGLGVGRSYEQYF
>TRBJ1-4|TRBV5-1
CASSLGTDFDEKLFF
>TRBJ2-6|TRBV6-6
CASSLLAVPKNVVPTISGANVLTF
>TRBJ1-2|TRBV27
CASKSRLGDRRKGHGYTF
>TRBJ1-1|TRBV3-1/TRBV3-2
CASSPLQGHTEAFF
>TRBJ2-1|TRBV24-1
CATSESGRKELNEQFF
>TRBJ2-1|TRBV6-2/TRBV6-3
CASSYTGQGYNEQFF
>TRBJ2-7|TRBV15
CATSGPKGALGEQYF
>TRBJ2-3|TRBV24-1
CATKGVGTGTTDTQYF
>TRBJ1-5|TRBV30
CAWQQEINQPQHF
>TRBJ2-7|TRBV5-1
CASSSGWTSGEQYF
>TRBJ2-7|TRBV6-5
CASSYQREGYEQYF
>TRBJ2-2|TRBV2
CASSRTANTGELFF
>TRBJ1-1|TRBV7-9
CASSGPTGAIMNTEAFF
>TRBJ1-2|TRBV4-2
CASSQVSGQGYGYTF
>TRBJ2-3|TRBV6-2/TRBV6-3
CASSYSRVAISALDTQYF
>TRBJ2-1|TRBV13
CASSLKGAGGNNEQFF
>TRBJ1-1|TRBV6-5
CASSFGGGEAFF
>TRBJ2-2|TRBV27
CASSPFGHTGELFF
>TRBJ1-1|TRBV19
CASSLVLNTEAFF
>TRBJ1-4|TRBV25-1
CASSDRTGAREKLFF
>TRBJ2-1|TRBV10-3
CAISKRENHNEQFF
>TRBJ2-5|TRBV6-5
CASSKKGQTQETQYF
>TRBJ1-2|TRBV5-1
CASSLVSGGTDGYTF
>TRBJ2-1|TRBV10-2
CASSTQGSLRQFF
>TRBJ2-1|TRBV19
CASSIEGTGVREQFF
>TRBJ2-1|TRBV5-1
CASRGGPPDNEQFF
>TRBJ2-7|TRBV5-8
CASSLDGTYEQYF
>TRBJ2-1|TRBV7-9
CASSFGLDLEQFF
>TRBJ1-6|TRBV6-5
CASSYGTGNSPLHF
>TRBJ2-5|TRBV5-1
CASSATGGSQETQYF
>TRBJ2-3|TRBV19
CASTDVGQSTDTQYF
>TRBJ2-7|TRBV28
CASRKVLGLYF
>TRBJ2-1|TRBV20-1
CSASAPGQGPNEQFF
>TRBJ2-4|TRBV20-1
CSASVGQGAKNIQYF
>TRBJ1-3|TRBV28
CASSLRVSSGNTIYF
>TRBJ2-7|TRBV14
CASSQVLAGGSYEQYF
>TRBJ2-2|TRBV11-3
CASSLGQAPGELFF
>TRBJ2-2|TRBV6-5
CASSSRGLNTGELFF
>TRBJ1-4|TRBV5-1
CASSLEGGVEKLFF
>TRBJ2-1|TRBV5-1
CASSLRSVNVDEQFF
>TRBJ2-2|TRBV18
CASSPAGLRVGELFF
>TRBJ1-5|TRBV19
CASSGGGSPNQPQHF
>TRBJ2-7|TRBV11-2
CASSLASGRGDEQYF
>TRBJ2-7|TRBV28
CASSFNSVGFEQYF
>TRBJ2-6|TRBV24-1
CATSPRGTGANVLTF
>TRBJ1-2|TRBV5-1
CASRTENYGYTF
>TRBJ1-5|TRBV6-5
CASSQQGGGNQPQHF
>TRBJ1-2|TRBV7-9
CASSRQSYSNYDGYTF
>TRBJ2-2|TRBV2
CASSERREGLGELFF
>TRBJ2-2|TRBV15
CATSRVLDGELFF